This TCR beta chain was identified during a study of T cells after yellow fever vaccination. Study-wide results and caveats: Weaker in magnitude, the secondary response showed a faster peak on day 5 versus 15. FACS-sorted repertoires might harbor abundant contaminating clonotypes from the bulk population. It was a small share of clonotypes that appeared in both CD4 and CD8 compartments.

Notes on this clonotype: Antigen specificity is unknown.

TCRdb analysed the 5' RACE reads with MiXCR anew, one entry per CDR3 protein. The sample has 350,000 to 450,000 distinct CDR3 sequences; approximately 19% are singletons. The sample consisted of PBMCs, taken before the yellow fever booster vaccination. This receptor was obtained from a man aged 18 to 29 who received the YFV17D yellow fever vaccine.

CDR3 in amino acids: CASSSTWQGQGMFSGANVLTF. CDR3 DNA sequence: TGTGCCAGCAGTTCCACCTGGCAGGGACAGGGGATGTTCTCTGGGGCCAACGTCCTGACTTTC. The chain uses TRBV12-3 or TRBV12-4 and TRBJ2-6; 10 bases map to TRBD1. This CDR3 has 21 amino acids. After removal of 4 bases from V and 0 bases from J, the junction contained 15 bases not matched to a gene.